Described below is a single T cell receptor beta chain sequence and its context. A second PCR, run for about 7 to 11 cycles, used a sample-barcoded 5' primer plus a J-beta primer mix. TCRdb ran MiXCR on the 5' RACE reads and lists one entry per CDR3 protein. Here the sample spans about 1,600,000 distinct CDR3 sequences, around 42% being singletons. This specimen comes from a study of blood T cells in healthy people across ages. The germline V and J ends were trimmed by 3 bases and 0 bases, with 30 bases remaining between them. Germline assignment: CDR1 MDHEN and CDR2 SYDVKM. This CDR3 has 22 amino acids. All donors came from Russia, were Caucasian and healthy, and spanned ages about 6 to 95.

The TCR originated in a woman aged 18 to 35 in good health. The rearrangement uses TRBV28 and TRBJ2-1; a weak D match, TRBD2 (6 bases). Material for sequencing was blood. The CDR3 sequence is CASSFWWGAPGGESSSYNEQFF. CDR3 DNA sequence: TGTGCCAGCAGTTTTTGGTGGGGAGCTCCCGGAGGGGAGTCAAGCTCCTACAATGAGCAGTTCTTC.